The sequence of this TCR beta chain was determined in a study of OX40 agonist ivuxolimab in advanced cancers. The wider study: Treatment received earlier with anti-PD-1, anti-PD-L1 or anti-CTLA-4 agents was allowed, and under 50% had some.

This clone was seen just once. What it binds is not known. The repertoire was sequenced with immunoSEQ multiplex PCR; TCRdb's copy has only in-frame clones and lacks some. The sample consists of under 20,000 clones, around 80% of them appearing once. Study-wide points: The CD4+ and CD8+ T cells in the blood had expanded clonally by week 6 at 0.1 to 3.0 mg/kg.

The material sequenced was CD4+ or CD8+ T cells sorted from blood, taken in a trial of the OX40 agonist ivuxolimab. The sequence derives from an adult with an advanced solid tumor such as melanoma, head and neck, liver or kidney cancer.

The CDR3 sequence is CASSDATSNYEQFF. The DNA of the CDR3 is TGTGCCAGCAGTGACGCCACCTCAAACTATGAGCAGTTCTTC. The chain recombines TRBV25-1 with TRBJ2-1, with unresolved D. The germline V gene has CDR1 MGHDK and CDR2 SYGVNS. CDR3 length equals 14 residues. Trimming shortened V by 3 bases and J by 8 bases, and 14 bases separated the two germline ends.